This record looks at one T cell receptor (beta chain) sequence and its context. Generated by immunoSEQ multiplex PCR, the TCRdb table keeps only in-frame clones and is missing some. The sample carries about 270,000 clones, more than 80% recorded once. The V end lost 5 bases, the J end lost 8 bases, and 15 bases lay between the germline ends. Germline CDR1 LNHDA, CDR2 SQIVND (reference sequence). The CDR3 runs to 13 residues. This specimen comes from a study of blood T cell repertoires in COVID-19. Study-wide background: The United States, Italy and Spain provided the acute and convalescent COVID-19 samples.

Residents of about two dozen US areas, aged about 18 to 89 years, made up the participants. The sequence came from a woman aged 25 to 39 with acute COVID-19. The chain carries TRBV19 and TRBJ1-2; D is possibly TRBD1 (6 bases). Sequences were obtained from PBMCs or T cells enriched from blood (not recorded which). The chain's CDR3 is CASSPGHLAGYTF. The CDR3 coding sequence is TGTGCCAGTAGTCCGGGACATCTCGCCGGCTACACCTTC.